The entry below describes one TCR beta chain. The antigen this receptor binds is unknown. Per-nucleotide qualities are absent, and no much larger clonotype sits a single base away. The germline V gene supplies CDR1 SGHVS and CDR2 FNYEAQ. The CDR3 holds 19 amino acids from the cysteine to the phenylalanine. The kept DNA is CDR3 alone, 57 bases in frame from the first base. Trimming leaves V shorter by 4 bases and J shorter by 2 bases, with the junction holding 14 bases beyond the gene matches. The entry originates in a study of radiotherapy plus CTLA-4 blockade in lung cancer (dated by TCRdb to 2016 to 2019). For the wider study: Objective responses were observed in more than 15% of enrolled patients, and disease control was achieved in around 30%.

The receptor library was made with the immunoSEQ multiplex PCR assay. What TCRdb holds here is the immuneACCESS table cut down to in-frame rearrangements. Part of the clones is not present; checked against another copy, under half of the missing clones reflect an unresolved V gene, and the others are unexplained. This sample gives around 80,000 clones in total; roughly 80% of them show up just once. Together, the top ten hold roughly a tenth of the sample. The study tested focal radiation therapy combined with CTLA-4 blockade (ipilimumab) in patients with chemo-refractory metastatic non-small-cell lung cancer. Study-wide findings and limitations: After treatment with radiotherapy and ipilimumab, TCR clones that originated in tumors expanded in peripheral blood. The strongest predictors of response were reported to be early dynamic shifts in blood T cell clones along with a rise in serum interferon-beta following radiation.

Specimen: peripheral blood, collected from a patient treated with radiotherapy plus ipilimumab. The chain is encoded by TRBV7-6 joined to TRBJ2-5; 12 central nucleotides agree with TRBD2. This clonotype was sampled from a human donor with non-small cell lung cancer whose response to radiotherapy plus ipilimumab could not be evaluated. The DNA is as follows: TGTGCCAGCAGCTCAGGGTTCTGGACTAGCGGGGCGATACAAGAGACCCAGTACTTC. This encodes CASSSGFWTSGAIQETQYF.